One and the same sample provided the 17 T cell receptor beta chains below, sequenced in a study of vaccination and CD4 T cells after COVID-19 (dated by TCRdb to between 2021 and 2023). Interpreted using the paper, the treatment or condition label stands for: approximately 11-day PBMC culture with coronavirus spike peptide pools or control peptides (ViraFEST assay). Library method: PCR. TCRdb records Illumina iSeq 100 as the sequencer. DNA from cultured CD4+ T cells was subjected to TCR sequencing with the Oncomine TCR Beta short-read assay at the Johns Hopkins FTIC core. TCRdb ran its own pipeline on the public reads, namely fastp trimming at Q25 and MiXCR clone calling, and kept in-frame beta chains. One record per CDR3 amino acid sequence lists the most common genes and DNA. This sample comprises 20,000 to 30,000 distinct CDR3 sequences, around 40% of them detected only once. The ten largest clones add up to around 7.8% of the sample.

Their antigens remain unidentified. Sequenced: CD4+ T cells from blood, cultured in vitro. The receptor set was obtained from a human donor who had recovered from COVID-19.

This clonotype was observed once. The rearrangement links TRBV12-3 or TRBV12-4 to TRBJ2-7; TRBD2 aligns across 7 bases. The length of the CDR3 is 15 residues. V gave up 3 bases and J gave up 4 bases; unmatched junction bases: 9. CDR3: CASSLLGEGRYEQYF. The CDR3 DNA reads TGTGCCAGCAGTTTGCTGGGGGAGGGAAGGTACGAGCAGTACTTC.

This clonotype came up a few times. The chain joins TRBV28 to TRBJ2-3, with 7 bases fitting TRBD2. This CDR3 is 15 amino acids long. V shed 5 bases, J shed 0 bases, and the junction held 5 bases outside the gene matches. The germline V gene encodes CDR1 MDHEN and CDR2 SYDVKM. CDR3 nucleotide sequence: TGTGCCAGCAGTGTTTCTAGCGGTAGCACAGATACGCAGTATTTT. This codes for CASSVSSGSTDTQYF. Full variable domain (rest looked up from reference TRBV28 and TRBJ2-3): DVKVTQSSRYLVKRTGEKVFLECVQDMDHENMFWYRQDPGLGLRLIYFSYDVKMKEKGDIPEGYSVSREKKERFSLILESASTNQTSMYLCASSVSSGSTDTQYFGPGTRLTVL.

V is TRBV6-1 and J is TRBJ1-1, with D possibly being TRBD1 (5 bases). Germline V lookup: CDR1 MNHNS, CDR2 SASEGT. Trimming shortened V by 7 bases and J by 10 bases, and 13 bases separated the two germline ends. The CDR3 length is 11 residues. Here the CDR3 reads CASTPMGPAFF. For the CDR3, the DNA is TGTGCCAGCACGCCCATGGGGCCAGCTTTCTTT.

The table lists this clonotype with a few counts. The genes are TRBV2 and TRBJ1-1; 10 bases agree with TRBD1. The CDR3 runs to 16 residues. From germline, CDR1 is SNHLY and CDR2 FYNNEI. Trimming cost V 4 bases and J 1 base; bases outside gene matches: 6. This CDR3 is CASSVPTGGGNTEAFF. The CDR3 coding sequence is TGTGCCAGCAGTGTTCCGACAGGGGGCGGGAACACTGAAGCTTTCTTT.

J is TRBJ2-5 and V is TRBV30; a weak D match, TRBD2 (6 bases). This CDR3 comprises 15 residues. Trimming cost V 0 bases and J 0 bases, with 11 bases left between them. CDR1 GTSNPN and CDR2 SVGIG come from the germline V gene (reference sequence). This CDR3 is CAWSVGGLYQETQYF. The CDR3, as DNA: TGTGCCTGGAGTGTAGGAGGGCTGTACCAAGAGACCCAGTACTTC.

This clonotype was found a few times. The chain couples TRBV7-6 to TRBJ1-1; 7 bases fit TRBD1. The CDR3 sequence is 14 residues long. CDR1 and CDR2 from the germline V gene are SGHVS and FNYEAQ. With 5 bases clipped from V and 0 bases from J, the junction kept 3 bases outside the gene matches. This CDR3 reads CASSPGQMNTEAFF. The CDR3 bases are TGTGCCAGCAGCCCGGGACAGATGAACACTGAAGCTTTCTTT.

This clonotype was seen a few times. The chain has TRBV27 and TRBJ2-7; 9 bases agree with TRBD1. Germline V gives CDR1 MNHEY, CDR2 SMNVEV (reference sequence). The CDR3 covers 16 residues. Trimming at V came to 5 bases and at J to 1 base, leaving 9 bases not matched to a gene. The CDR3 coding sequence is TGTGCCAGCAGTGCTCCCGGGACAGGGCTGTCCTACGAGCAGTACTTC. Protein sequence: CASSAPGTGLSYEQYF.

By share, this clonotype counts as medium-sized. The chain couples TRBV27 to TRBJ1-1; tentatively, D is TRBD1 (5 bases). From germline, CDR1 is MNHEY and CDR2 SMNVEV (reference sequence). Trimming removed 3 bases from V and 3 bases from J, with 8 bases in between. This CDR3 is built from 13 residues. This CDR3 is CASSLSRDTEAFF. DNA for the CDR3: TGTGCCAGCAGTTTGTCCAGGGACACTGAAGCTTTCTTT.

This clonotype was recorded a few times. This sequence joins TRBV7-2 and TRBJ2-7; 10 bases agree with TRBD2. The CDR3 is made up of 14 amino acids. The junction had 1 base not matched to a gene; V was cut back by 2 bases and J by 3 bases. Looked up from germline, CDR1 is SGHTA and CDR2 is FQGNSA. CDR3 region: CASSLTSGDYEQYF. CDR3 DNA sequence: TGTGCCAGCAGCTTAACTAGCGGGGACTACGAGCAGTACTTC.

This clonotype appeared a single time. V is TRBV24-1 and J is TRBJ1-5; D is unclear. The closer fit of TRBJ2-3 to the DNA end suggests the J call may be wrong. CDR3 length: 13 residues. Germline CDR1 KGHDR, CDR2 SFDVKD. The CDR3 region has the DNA TGTGCCACCAGTGATGAGAACAATCAGCCCCAGTATTTT. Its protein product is CATSDENNQPQYF.

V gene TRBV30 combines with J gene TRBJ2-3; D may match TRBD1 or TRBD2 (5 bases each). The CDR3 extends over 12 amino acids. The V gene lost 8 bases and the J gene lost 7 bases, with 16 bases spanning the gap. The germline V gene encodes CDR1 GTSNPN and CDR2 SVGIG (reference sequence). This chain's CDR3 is CAGTLGGNTQYF. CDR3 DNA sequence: TGTGCCGGAACCCTTGGGGGAAATACGCAGTATTTT.

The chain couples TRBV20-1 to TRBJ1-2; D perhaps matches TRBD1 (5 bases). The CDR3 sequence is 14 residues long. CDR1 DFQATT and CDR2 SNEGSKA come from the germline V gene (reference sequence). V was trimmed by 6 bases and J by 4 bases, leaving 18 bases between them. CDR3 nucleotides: TGCAGTGCCGGAACTCGCGGGGGGTCCTATGGCTACACCTTC. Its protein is CSAGTRGGSYGYTF.

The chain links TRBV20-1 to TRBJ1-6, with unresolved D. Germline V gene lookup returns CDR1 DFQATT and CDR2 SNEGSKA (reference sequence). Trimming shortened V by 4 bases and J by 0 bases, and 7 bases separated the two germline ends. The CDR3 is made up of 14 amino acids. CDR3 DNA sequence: TGCAGTGCTAAGACGAGCTCCTATAATTCACCCCTCCACTTT. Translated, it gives CSAKTSSYNSPLHF.

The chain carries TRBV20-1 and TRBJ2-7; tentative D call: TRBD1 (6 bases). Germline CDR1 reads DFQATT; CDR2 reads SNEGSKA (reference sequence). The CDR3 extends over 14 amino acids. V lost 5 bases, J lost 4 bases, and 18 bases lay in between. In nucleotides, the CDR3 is TGCAGTGCTTCCCGTCGGGACATTCTATACGAGCAGTACTTC. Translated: CSASRRDILYEQYF.

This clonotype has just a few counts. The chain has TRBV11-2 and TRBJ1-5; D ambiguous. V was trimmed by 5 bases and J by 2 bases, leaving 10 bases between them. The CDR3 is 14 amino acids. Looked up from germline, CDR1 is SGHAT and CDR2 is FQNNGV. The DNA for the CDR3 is TGTGCCAGCAGCGTTAGTGGAGGCAATCAGCCCCAGCATTTT. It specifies CASSVSGGNQPQHF. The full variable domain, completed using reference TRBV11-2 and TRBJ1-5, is EAGVAQSPRYKIIEKRQSVAFWCNPISGHATLYWYQQILGQGPKLLIQFQNNGVVDDSQLPKDRFSAERLKGVDSTLKIQPAKLEDSAVYLCASSVSGGNQPQHFGDGTRLSIL.

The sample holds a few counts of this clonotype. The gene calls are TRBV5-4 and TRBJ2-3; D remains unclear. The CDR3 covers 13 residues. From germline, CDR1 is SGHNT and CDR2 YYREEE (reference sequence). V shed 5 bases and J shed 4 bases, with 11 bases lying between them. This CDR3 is CASRHPPSDTQYF. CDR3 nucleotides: TGTGCCAGCAGGCATCCCCCCTCAGATACGCAGTATTTT.

The CDR3 sequence: CASSDGGEGAYEQYF. Written as DNA, the CDR3 is TGCGCCAGCAGTGACGGAGGGGAGGGGGCCTACGAGCAGTACTTC. The rearrangement uses TRBV10-1 and TRBJ2-7, with D possibly being TRBD2 (7 bases). The CDR3 is 15 amino acids. Germline loops: CDR1 WNHNN, CDR2 SYGVQD (reference sequence). V shed 3 bases and J shed 2 bases, with 14 bases lying between them.